The clone carrying this T cell receptor (beta chain) has a handful of counts. The researchers put 200,000 CFSE-labeled responder cells into plates with 200,000 irradiated, violet-dye-labeled stimulator cells. Proliferating CFSE-low CD3+CD4+ and CD3+CD8+ responders were sorted after the reaction. Method: immunoSEQ multiplex PCR; TCRdb's copy keeps in-frame clones and lacks some. The sample lists some 13,000 clones, 35% to 40% occurring once. The data originate from a study of graft-versus-host responses after intestinal transplantation. Study background: All recipients were given anti-thymocyte globulin induction, and tacrolimus and steroids were then administered for three to four years. Points from the study as a whole: GvH clones turned up in recipient marrow; some had shown up first in ileum or blood.

Trimming pared 3 bases from V and 0 bases from J, leaving 6 bases between. Germline loops: CDR1 LNHDA, CDR2 SQIVND (reference sequence). CDR3 length: 13 residues. The V and J genes are TRBV19 and TRBJ2-7; the D gene is possibly TRBD1 (5 bases). The sample here was alloreactive CD8+ T cells from a mixed lymphocyte reaction culture, taken before intestinal transplant. Documented subset: CFSE-low proliferating T cells sorted from roughly six-day pre-transplant mixed lymphocyte reaction (GvH or HvG direction). This sequence originates from a human patient who received an intestinal transplant. The CDR3: CASSIDSSYEQYF. Here the CDR3 DNA reads TGTGCCAGTAGTATTGACAGCTCCTACGAGCAGTACTTC.